This T cell receptor beta chain was sequenced during a study of blood T cell repertoires in COVID-19. The CDR3 sequence is 11 residues long. V lost 11 bases, J lost 6 bases, and 13 bases lay in between. The germline V gene has CDR1 MNHEY and CDR2 SVGAGI. Profiling relied on immunoSEQ multiplex PCR, and the TCRdb table lists in-frame clones only, not all of them. Found here are approximately 220,000 clones, about 80% of them singletons; the top ten hold 4.8%. The sequence came from a woman between 45 and 60 years old who had been exposed to COVID-19. J is TRBJ1-1 and V is TRBV6-5; possibly TRBD1 for D (5 bases). The sample taken for sequencing was PBMCs or T cells enriched from blood (not recorded which). The CDR3 coding sequence is TGTGCCGCAACACAGGAATCTGAAGCTTTCTTT. Residues: CAATQESEAFF.